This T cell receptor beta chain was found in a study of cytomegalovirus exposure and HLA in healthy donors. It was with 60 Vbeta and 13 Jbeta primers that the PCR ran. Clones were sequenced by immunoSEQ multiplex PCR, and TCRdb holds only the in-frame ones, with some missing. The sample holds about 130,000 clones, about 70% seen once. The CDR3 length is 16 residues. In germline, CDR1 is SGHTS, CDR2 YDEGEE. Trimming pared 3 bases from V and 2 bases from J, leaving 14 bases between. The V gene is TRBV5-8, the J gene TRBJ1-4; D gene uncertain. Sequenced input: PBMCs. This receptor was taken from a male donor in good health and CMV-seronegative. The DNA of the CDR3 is TGTGCCAGCAGCTCGGGTCAGCAAGTGACTAATGAAAAACTGTTTTTT. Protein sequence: CASSSGQQVTNEKLFF.